A single sample is the source of the 23 T cell receptor beta chains below, sequenced in a study of blood T cell repertoires in COVID-19. The method was immunoSEQ multiplex PCR; TCRdb's version includes in-frame clones alone and lacks a portion of them. The repertoire holds more than 300,000 clones, approximately 90% seen once, with more than 1% in the top ten. Material: PBMCs or T cells enriched from blood (not recorded which). The receptors derive from a woman aged 18-29 years who had recovered from COVID-19.

This chain joins TRBV7-8 and TRBJ1-6, with no clear D. V gave up 6 bases and J gave up 10 bases, with 22 bases separating them. Looked up from germline, CDR1 is SGHVS and CDR2 is FQNEAQ. This CDR3 has 16 residues. The CDR3 spells CASRAGTAASRSPLHF. The CDR3 bases are TGTGCCAGCAGGGCCGGTACAGCGGCTAGTCGATCACCCCTCCACTTT.

This clone has more than one count but fewer than ten. The CDR3 nucleotides are TGTGCCAGCAGCCAACTAGCGGGGGCGTACAATGAGCAGTTCTTC. Its translation is CASSQLAGAYNEQFF. The V call is TRBV2, the J call TRBJ2-1, with 11 bases that match TRBD2. The germline V gene has CDR1 SNHLY and CDR2 FYNNEI. Losses at the gene ends were 6 bases for V and 4 bases for J; bases not matched to a gene: 5. The CDR3 is 15 residues long.

The chain joins TRBV7-9 to TRBJ2-3, with 8 bases aligning to TRBD1. Germline V gene lookup returns CDR1 SEHNR and CDR2 FQNEAQ (reference sequence). Losses at the gene ends were 2 bases for V and 4 bases for J; bases not matched to a gene: 11. The CDR3 sequence is 17 residues long. This CDR3 is CASSLSGQGVISDTQYF. The CDR3 DNA reads as TGTGCCAGCAGCTTATCAGGACAGGGCGTGATATCAGATACGCAGTATTTT.

This chain connects TRBV9 to TRBJ1-2, with 7 bases fitting TRBD1. V lost 3 bases, J lost 7 bases, and 3 bases stayed unmatched. Per the germline V gene, CDR1 is SGDLS and CDR2 is YYNGEE. The CDR3 runs 12 residues. CDR3 sequence: CASSGTGVGYTF. In DNA form, the CDR3 reads TGTGCCAGCAGCGGAACAGGGGTTGGCTACACCTTC. The whole variable domain, filled in from reference TRBV9 and TRBJ1-2, reads DSGVTQTPKHLITATGQRVTLRCSPRSGDLSVYWYQQSLDQGLQFLIQYYNGEERAKGNILERFSAQQFPDLHSELNLSSLELGDSALYFCASSGTGVGYTFGSGTRLTVV.

The chain links TRBV3-1 (or the pseudogene TRBV3-2) to TRBJ1-4; no clear D. The V gene's germline CDR1 is LGHDT and CDR2 YNNKEL (reference sequence). V lost 4 bases, J lost 6 bases, and 12 bases lay in between. This CDR3 is 14 amino acids long. The CDR3 reads CASSPGSFHEKLFF. In DNA, the CDR3 is TGTGCCAGCAGCCCGGGTTCCTTCCATGAAAAACTGTTTTTT.

V usage is TRBV5-1 and J usage is TRBJ2-7; 9 nucleotides agree with TRBD1. Germline CDR1 and CDR2: SGHRS and YFSETQ. J gave up 4 bases and V 0 bases, and 5 bases lay outside the gene matches. This CDR3 contains 15 residues. The CDR3 nucleotides read TGCGCCAGCAGCTTGGCCGGGACAGGGTCGTACGAGCAGTACTTC. It yields the protein CASSLAGTGSYEQYF.

The chain combines TRBV5-1 with TRBJ1-2, with D maybe TRBD1 (5 bases). CDR3 length equals 14 residues. CDR1 and CDR2 from the germline V gene are SGHRS and YFSETQ. Between the trimmed V and J ends, which lost 4 bases and 4 bases, there was a span of 14 bases. CDR3: CASSPTDRAYGYTF. The CDR3 DNA follows: TGCGCCAGCAGCCCCACCGACAGAGCCTATGGCTACACCTTC.

CDR3 sequence (DNA): TGTGCCTGGAGTCTGGCCGCTGGGGCCAACGTCCTGACTTTC. Its protein product is CAWSLAAGANVLTF. The chain joins TRBV30 to TRBJ2-6, with D hard to call. V lost 2 bases to trimming and J lost 2 bases, with 7 bases between them. The CDR3 is 14 amino acids. The germline gives CDR1 GTSNPN, CDR2 SVGIG (reference sequence).

The chain joins TRBV3-1 (or the pseudogene TRBV3-2) to TRBJ2-7; TRBD2 is a possible D gene (5 bases). Germline values: CDR1 LGHDT, CDR2 YNNKEL (reference sequence). V shed 1 base and J shed 0 bases, with 7 bases lying between them. The CDR3 totals 14 residues. The DNA for the CDR3 is TGTGCCAGCAGCCAAGTGGAGGACTCCTACGAGCAGTACTTC. Amino acids: CASSQVEDSYEQYF.

The chain employs TRBV7-9 and TRBJ1-1; a weak D match, TRBD1 (6 bases). This CDR3 region has 15 residues. Between the trimmed V and J ends, which lost 6 bases and 0 bases, there was a span of 14 bases. The germline V gene encodes CDR1 SEHNR and CDR2 FQNEAQ (reference sequence). CDR3 residues: CASRLGGAVNTEAFF. CDR3 nucleotide sequence: TGTGCCAGCAGACTAGGGGGGGCGGTGAACACTGAAGCTTTCTTT.

This clone was found a few times. This rearrangement joins TRBV2 to TRBJ1-5; 11 positions agree with TRBD1. This CDR3 is 18 amino acids long. Germline V gives CDR1 SNHLY, CDR2 FYNNEI. The V segment lost 8 bases and the J segment 0 bases; nucleotides outside the gene matches: 12. DNA for the CDR3: TGTGCCAGCGGGGGGCCCCCGGGACAGGGGGATAGCAATCAGCCCCAGCATTTT. Protein product: CASGGPPGQGDSNQPQHF.

There are a few counts of this clone. The rearrangement uses TRBV5-1 and TRBJ1-1, with D maybe TRBD1 (6 bases). CDR3 length: 18 residues. Germline CDR1 is SGHRS and CDR2 is YFSETQ. V lost 2 bases to trimming and J lost 3 bases, with 23 bases between them. The CDR3 loop reads CASSFVRGQAQGYTEAFF. DNA for the CDR3: TGCGCCAGCAGCTTTGTGAGGGGTCAGGCACAGGGATACACTGAAGCTTTCTTT.

The chain couples TRBV24-1 to TRBJ1-5; 7 bases line up with TRBD1. Germline V gene sequence: CDR1 KGHDR, CDR2 SFDVKD. The CDR3 length is 15 residues. Trimming at V came to 8 bases and at J to 5 bases, leaving 11 bases not matched to a gene. This chain's CDR3 is CATIPRGRRHQPQHF. The CDR3 DNA is TGTGCCACCATCCCGAGGGGGCGACGCCATCAGCCCCAGCATTTT.

This clone was picked up a small number of times. V is TRBV5-1 and J is TRBJ2-5; possible D gene TRBD2, 5 bases. The CDR3 is 17 amino acids. V shed 3 bases and J shed 0 bases, with 18 bases lying between them. The germline V gene encodes CDR1 SGHRS and CDR2 YFSETQ. DNA for the CDR3: TGCGCCAGCAGCTCCCTAAGCTCTAGAGGGTACCAAGAGACCCAGTACTTC. As protein: CASSSLSSRGYQETQYF.

This rearrangement joins TRBV27 to TRBJ2-3; 8 bases match TRBD2. This CDR3 has 17 amino acids. Looked up from germline, CDR1 is MNHEY and CDR2 is SMNVEV (reference sequence). V was pared by 5 bases and J by 1 base, with 11 bases of the junction left unmatched. CDR3 sequence (DNA): TGTGCCAGCAGTCCGCCACCGAGAGCGGGGGGCACAGATACGCAGTATTTT. Its protein product is CASSPPPRAGGTDTQYF.

The J gene is TRBJ2-3, the V gene TRBV4-3; D unresolved. Germline lookup yields CDR1 LGHNA and CDR2 YSLEER. V lost 0 bases and J lost 2, with 3 bases in between. The CDR3 totals 13 residues. CDR3 sequence: CASSQDHTDTQYF. CDR3 nucleotides: TGCGCCAGCAGCCAAGATCACACAGATACGCAGTATTTT.

A note on this clone: The identical CDR3 is also encoded by other nucleotide sequences in the sample. This sequence joins TRBV18 and TRBJ1-2, with D tentatively TRBD1 (6 bases). Trimming removed 1 base at V and 6 bases at J, with 9 bases between. In germline, CDR1 is KGHSH, CDR2 LQKENI. The CDR3 is made up of 13 amino acids. CDR3 in amino acids: CASSPRGLDGYTF. The CDR3 nucleotides read TGTGCCAGCTCACCACGGGGGCTAGATGGCTACACCTTC.

This clone has only one observation. This rearrangement joins TRBV6-1 to TRBJ1-1, with 7 bases matching TRBD1. Trimming cost V 4 bases and J 1 base; bases outside gene matches: 12. Germline lookup yields CDR1 MNHNS and CDR2 SASEGT. This CDR3 is 17 amino acids long. The CDR3 DNA reads as TGTGCCAGCAGTGCCCGGAGAGGGGGCAAGGGGAACACTGAAGCTTTCTTT. This codes for CASSARRGGKGNTEAFF.

The chain combines TRBV6-5 with TRBJ2-5; TRBD2 aligns across 9 bases. The V and J ends lost 2 bases and 3 bases, in that order; junction bases with no gene match: 7. This CDR3 contains 16 residues. Germline loops: CDR1 MNHEY, CDR2 SVGAGI. The CDR3: CASSYPLSGGKETQYF. The CDR3 DNA sequence: TGTGCCAGCAGTTACCCCCTTAGCGGGGGTAAAGAGACCCAGTACTTC.

This chain connects TRBV4-2 to TRBJ1-1; 7 nucleotides line up with TRBD1. Germline V gives CDR1 LGHNA, CDR2 YNFKEQ. CDR3 length: 15 amino acids. The trim removed 4 bases at V and 1 base at J, leaving 6 bases unmatched. The DNA for the CDR3 is TGTGCCAGCAGCCTACACAGGGGCGAGAACACTGAAGCTTTCTTT. Its translation: CASSLHRGENTEAFF.

V is TRBV18 and J is TRBJ1-5; tentative D call: TRBD1 (6 bases). Trimming removed 2 bases at V and 5 bases at J, with 19 bases between. CDR3 length: 17 amino acids. Germline CDR1 KGHSH, CDR2 LQKENI. The CDR3, as DNA: TGTGCCAGCTCACCAGAGGGAGGGAGGGGGTGGTATCAGCCCCAGCATTTT. This translates into CASSPEGGRGWYQPQHF.

This sequence joins TRBV7-2 and TRBJ1-2; D is perhaps TRBD1 (6 bases). The length of the CDR3 is 16 residues. V was pared by 3 bases and J by 0 bases, with 14 bases between. Germline-derived CDR1 and CDR2 are SGHTA and FQGNSA. The CDR3 nucleotides read TGTGCCAGCAGCTTTCCAGGGGAGAGGACTAACTATGGCTACACCTTC. It encodes CASSFPGERTNYGYTF.

This chain connects TRBV30 to TRBJ1-6; D is uncertain. With 0 bases removed from V and 14 bases from J, the gap between germline ends came to 11 bases. Germline values: CDR1 GTSNPN, CDR2 SVGIG (reference sequence). This CDR3 has 12 residues. The CDR3 here is CAWSVGDSALHF. The CDR3 bases are TGTGCCTGGAGTGTCGGAGATTCGGCCCTCCACTTT.